This T cell receptor beta chain is from a study of blood T cell repertoires in COVID-19. Study at large: COVID-19 samples from acute and convalescent phases originated in the United States, Italy and Spain.

Original methodology: Amplified reference gene primers provided the basis for estimating nucleated cell counts. Some clones are missing from TCRdb's copy, which holds only in-frame ones; the method was immunoSEQ multiplex PCR. V and J calls and clone size follow that table, whereas D and trimming were derived from the DNA. The sample records tens of thousands of clones, approximately 90% being singletons. Germline-derived CDR1 and CDR2 are SQVTM and ANQGSEA. V was clipped by 4 bases and J by 6 bases; unmatched bases: 3. This CDR3 comprises 13 residues. Material: peripheral blood. The gene calls are TRBV29-1 and TRBJ2-1; TRBD2 matches 10 bases. The sequence was obtained from a man between 65 and 80 years old with acute or convalescent COVID-19. CDR3 coding DNA: TGCAGCGTTGCGAGGACTAGCGGCAATGAGCAGTTCTTC. It translates to CSVARTSGNEQFF.